The sequence of this T cell receptor (beta chain) was determined in a study of CD8+ T cells in alopecia areata. Broader study findings: Normal skin's resident alphabeta T cells are sequenced alongside lesional scalp T cells.

Treatment: oral pan-JAK inhibitor, 5-10 mg twice daily. A word on this clone: Its antigen is not identified.

V lost 8 bases, J lost 0 bases, and 13 bases lay in between. This CDR3 comprises 14 residues. The germline CDR1 and CDR2 sequences are MNHNY and SVGAGI (reference sequence). Investigators isolated RNA and reverse transcribed it into cDNA to act as the sequencing template. Profiling relied on immunoSEQ multiplex PCR, and the TCRdb table lists in-frame clones only, not all of them. In the table there are about 220,000 clones, more than 45% of which are singletons. The source is a human donor with alopecia areata. Specimen: CD4+ T cells sorted from blood, collected at week 4, from a patient treated with tofacitinib. V and J are TRBV6-6 and TRBJ1-2; D is undetermined. This CDR3 is CASSGGGSNYGYTF. CDR3 coding DNA: TGTGCCAGCTCTGGCGGCGGGTCTAACTATGGCTACACCTTC.